This T cell receptor (beta chain) was identified in a study of CD8 T cells in ankylosing spondylitis (dated by TCRdb to about 2017). For context, the study as a whole: The study profiled T cell receptor beta repertoires in healthy donors and ankylosing spondylitis patients to find disease-linked TCR variants. The full study cohort comprised 25 ankylosing spondylitis patients and about a hundred healthy donors. Peripheral blood samples were taken, and synovial fluid was additionally collected from ankylosing spondylitis patients.

To note about this clonotype: This clone's antigen is unknown. The input lacks base qualities; no much larger clone sits a single base away.

Sequencing was performed on an Illumina HiSeq 2500. Quantitative 5'-RACE with molecular barcodes was the method used to prepare the TCR beta libraries. Processing in the source paper ran as follows. To identify disease-linked TCR variants, a new computational method was used, one built on a probabilistic model of VDJ rearrangement. The public reads were run again by TCRdb, first through fastp at Q25 and then through MiXCR, and only productive beta chains were kept. CDR3 protein sequences are deduplicated, and each keeps its most common genes and DNA. These V and J calls rely on TCRdb rather than the paper's analysis. The sample table holds around 390,000 distinct CDR3 sequences, of which around 24% were seen once. The ten top clones hold less than 20% of the sample. Overall results and qualifications from the work: Significant enrichment of the disease-linked clones was reported in matched synovial fluid samples from ankylosing spondylitis patients. Blood from ankylosing spondylitis patients appeared to be characterized by a TCR beta motif composed of several highly homologous amino acid variants. Some TCR beta motif variants had previously been reported in synovial fluid and blood of reactive arthritis patients, which suggested common disease-initiation mechanisms. The disease-linked clones showed a CD8+ phenotype and occurred at relatively low frequencies in peripheral blood.

Sequenced sample: blood, either unsorted or a sorted T cell fraction (not recorded which). This receptor was taken from a male donor with ankylosing spondylitis.

The nucleotide sequence is TGTGCCAGCAGTGAGAATTGCGGGGTTGGGGAGACCCAGTACTTC. This translates into CASSENCGVGETQYF. The V gene is TRBV2 and the J gene is TRBJ2-5; the D region possibly corresponds to TRBD2 (6 bases align). The germline V gene provides CDR1 SNHLY and CDR2 FYNNEI. Deletion took 3 bases off V and 5 bases off J, with a span of 16 bases between the germline ends. Taken from cysteine to phenylalanine, the CDR3 has 15 residues. Of all the DNA, just the CDR3 is kept, 45 bases in frame from base 1.